The entry below describes one T cell receptor (beta chain). This sample is drawn from a study of blood T cell repertoires in COVID-19. Data came from immunoSEQ multiplex PCR; TCRdb stores just in-frame clones and leaves some out. The sample includes under 300,000 clones, roughly nine tenths seen only once; the top ten take 5.5% to 6.5%. The CDR3 loop spans 16 amino acids. V was pared by 5 bases and J by 3 bases, with 16 bases between. The V gene's germline CDR1 is SGHNT and CDR2 YENEEA. Sequencing was carried out using peripheral blood. The TCR was taken from a man in his 60s with acute or convalescent COVID-19. The rearrangement uses TRBV11-3 and TRBJ2-2; D possibly corresponds to TRBD2 (6 bases). This chain's CDR3 is CASSALGRQDTGELFF. The CDR3 region has the DNA TGTGCCAGCAGCGCTCTAGGGAGGCAGGACACCGGGGAGCTGTTTTTT.